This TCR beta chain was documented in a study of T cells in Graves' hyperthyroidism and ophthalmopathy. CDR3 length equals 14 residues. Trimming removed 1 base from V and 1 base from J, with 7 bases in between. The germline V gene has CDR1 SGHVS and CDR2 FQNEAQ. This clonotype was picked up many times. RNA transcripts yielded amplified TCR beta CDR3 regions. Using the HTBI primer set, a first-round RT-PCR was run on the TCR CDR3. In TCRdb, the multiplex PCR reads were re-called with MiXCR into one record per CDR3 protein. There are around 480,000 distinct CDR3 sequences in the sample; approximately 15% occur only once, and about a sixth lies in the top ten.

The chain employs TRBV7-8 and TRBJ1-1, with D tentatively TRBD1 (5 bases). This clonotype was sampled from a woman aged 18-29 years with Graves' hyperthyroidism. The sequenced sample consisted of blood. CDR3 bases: TGTGCCAGCAGCTTAGACAGGCAGAACACTGAAGCTTTCTTT. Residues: CASSLDRQNTEAFF.